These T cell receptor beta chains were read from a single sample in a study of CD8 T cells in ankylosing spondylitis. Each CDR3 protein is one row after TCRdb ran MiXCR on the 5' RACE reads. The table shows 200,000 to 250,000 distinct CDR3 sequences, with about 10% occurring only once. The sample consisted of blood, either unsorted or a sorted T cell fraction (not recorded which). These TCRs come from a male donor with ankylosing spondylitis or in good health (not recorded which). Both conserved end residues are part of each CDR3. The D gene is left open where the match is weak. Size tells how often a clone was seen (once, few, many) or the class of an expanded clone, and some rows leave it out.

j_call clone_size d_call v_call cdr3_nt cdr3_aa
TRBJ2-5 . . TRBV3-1 TGTGCCAGCAGCCGTTTTGGGGAAGAGACCCAGTACTTC CASSRFGEETQYF
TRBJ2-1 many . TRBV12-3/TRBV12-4 TGTGCCAGCAGCCAGAGGGAGATTGAGCAGTTCTTC CASSQREIEQFF
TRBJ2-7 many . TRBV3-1 TGTGCCAGCAGCCAAGAAACAGGAGACTACGAGCAGTACTTC CASSQETGDYEQYF
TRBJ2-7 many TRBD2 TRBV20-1 TGCAGTGCTAGAGATATGACTAGCCCCTTGAGCTCCTACGAGCAGTACTTC CSARDMTSPLSSYEQYF
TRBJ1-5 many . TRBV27 TGTGCCAGCAGTTCTACAGGTTTCCTCAATCAGCCCCAGCATTTT CASSSTGFLNQPQHF
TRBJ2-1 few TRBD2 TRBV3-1 TGTGCCAGCAGCCCCAGACTAGCGGGAGGAGAGCAGTTCTTC CASSPRLAGGEQFF
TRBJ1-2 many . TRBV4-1 TGCGCCAGCAGCCAAGAAATCGGCGGCTACACCTTC CASSQEIGGYTF
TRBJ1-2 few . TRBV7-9 TGTGCCAGCAGCCCCACCGGGGGGAACGTCTATGGCTACACCTTC CASSPTGGNVYGYTF
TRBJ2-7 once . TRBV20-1 TGCAGTGCTGCTCCCAGACAGATCAGCACCTACGAGCAGTACTTC CSAAPRQISTYEQYF
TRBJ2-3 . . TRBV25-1 TGTGCCAGCAGTGAACCCGGCCCTAGAGCAGATACGCAGTATTTT CASSEPGPRADTQYF